These 15 T cell receptor beta chains share one sample of origin, sequenced in a study of spatial heterogeneity in lung cancer (dated by TCRdb to about 2019). The paper as a whole reports these results and caveats: The tumor nonsynonymous mutation count correlated with the number of expanded intratumoral alpha and beta TCRs.

Their antigens remain unidentified. Explained via the paper, the time point label denotes: sample taken at primary tumor resection. Libraries were constructed by 5' RACE. Sequencing was carried out with a NextSeq 500. In TCRdb, the public reads were trimmed at Q25 with fastp and aligned with MiXCR, with productive beta chains retained. Each CDR3 protein gets just one entry, which takes the most common genes and DNA from the rows behind it. The sample table contains thousands of distinct CDR3 sequences; only one count was recorded for 3% to 4% of them. Clones ranked in the top ten supply about 17% of the sample. This sample comprised lung tumor tissue, obtained at surgery. These receptors were taken from a male donor with early-stage non-small cell lung cancer.

CDR3 in amino acids: CASRGMGGKSYEQYF. The CDR3 nucleotides read TGTGCCAGCAGGGGAATGGGGGGAAAGTCCTACGAGCAGTACTTC. This chain links TRBV6-6 with TRBJ2-7; D perhaps matches TRBD2 (6 bases). CDR1 and CDR2 from the germline V gene are MNHNY and SVGAGI (reference sequence). Between the trimmed V and J ends, which lost 6 bases and 1 base, there was a span of 16 bases. This CDR3 is 15 amino acids long.

This clonotype was observed at least ten times. This chain uses TRBV6-1 with TRBJ2-2; D might be TRBD1 or TRBD2, each matching 5 bases. The CDR3 consists of 14 residues. The V gene lost 7 bases and the J gene lost 4 bases, with 13 bases spanning the gap. The germline CDR1 and CDR2 sequences are MNHNS and SASEGT. This CDR3 is CASTRDPLTGELFF. CDR3 sequence (DNA): TGTGCCAGCACTAGGGACCCTCTCACCGGGGAGCTGTTTTTT.

This clonotype was recorded a few times. The chain joins TRBV19 to TRBJ1-1; TRBD1 matches 8 bases. This CDR3 spans 14 amino acids. Germline V gene data show CDR1 as LNHDA and CDR2 as SQIVND (reference sequence). J was trimmed by 6 bases and V by 5 bases; bases with no gene match: 8. Here the CDR3 DNA reads TGTGCCAGTAGTGCCACGGACAGGGCGGCTGAAGCTTTCTTT. It is translated as CASSATDRAAEAFF.

This clonotype has ten or more counts. V usage is TRBV2 and J usage is TRBJ2-3; no clear D gene. Trimming removed 1 base at V and 4 bases at J, with 6 bases between. Germline V gives CDR1 SNHLY, CDR2 FYNNEI. This CDR3 is built from 13 residues. The CDR3 sequence is CASSEGAADTQYF. CDR3 sequence (DNA): TGTGCCAGCAGTGAAGGGGCGGCAGATACGCAGTATTTT.

This clonotype was found many times. This sequence joins TRBV5-1 and TRBJ2-7, with 9 nucleotides matching TRBD2. Looked up from germline, CDR1 is SGHRS and CDR2 is YFSETQ. This CDR3 is built from 14 residues. The junction had 10 bases not matched to a gene; V was cut back by 6 bases and J by 6 bases. The CDR3 here is CASTSRVAGVEQYF. CDR3 bases: TGCGCCAGCACCTCCAGAGTAGCGGGAGTCGAGCAGTACTTC.

This clonotype has ten or more counts. The CDR3 DNA reads as TGTGCCAGCAGCCAGACAGGGGGCACTGAAGCTTTCTTT. Its protein is CASSQTGGTEAFF. This chain joins TRBV5-6 and TRBJ1-1; 9 bases map to TRBD1. The V gene end was trimmed by 4 bases and the J gene end by 4 bases; junction bases not matched to a gene: 2. Germline loops: CDR1 SGHDT, CDR2 YYEEEE. The length of the CDR3 is 13 residues. The full variable domain, its missing parts supplied by reference TRBV5-6 and TRBJ1-1, is DAGVTQSPTHLIKTRGQQVTLRCSPKSGHDTVSWYQQALGQGPQFIFQYYEEEERQRGNFPDRFSGHQFPNYSSELNVNALLLGDSALYLCASSQTGGTEAFFGQGTRLTVV.

The table lists this clonotype with many counts. The gene calls are TRBV2 and TRBJ2-7; TRBD2 is a possible D gene (6 bases). Germline V gene sequence: CDR1 SNHLY, CDR2 FYNNEI. The CDR3 extends over 13 amino acids. Trimming removed 8 bases at V and 1 base at J, with 12 bases between. DNA of the CDR3: TGTGCCAGCGCGGGACTCCTATCCTACGAGCAGTACTTC. It is translated as CASAGLLSYEQYF.

This clonotype was observed many times. The chain employs TRBV27 and TRBJ2-7; the match to TRBD1 covers 7 bases. The CDR3 is 13 residues long. Unmatched junction bases numbered 6, after V lost 6 bases and J lost 4 bases. Germline loops: CDR1 MNHEY, CDR2 SMNVEV (reference sequence). The CDR3, as DNA: TGTGCCAGCAGCAGGGAACAGGGGTACGAGCAGTACTTC. Its translation is CASSREQGYEQYF.

Judged by abundance, this clonotype is medium-sized. The chain combines TRBV2 with TRBJ2-1; D not certain. CDR3 length: 13 residues. Trimming pared 6 bases from V and 1 base from J, leaving 7 bases between. Germline V CDR1 and CDR2: SNHLY, FYNNEI. For the CDR3, the DNA is TGTGCCAGCAGCCAAACTTCCTACAATGAGCAGTTCTTC. The encoded protein is CASSQTSYNEQFF.

Ten or more counts support this clonotype. This chain connects TRBV3-1 to TRBJ2-5, with 7 bases identical to TRBD2. Germline CDR1 and CDR2: LGHDT and YNNKEL (reference sequence). This CDR3 has 15 amino acids. Trimming at V came to 3 bases and at J to 2 bases, leaving 6 bases not matched to a gene. The DNA for the CDR3 is TGTGCCAGCAGCCACCGAGGGAGGGATCAAGAGACCCAGTACTTC. Its protein is CASSHRGRDQETQYF.

By sample share, this clonotype is medium-sized. The gene calls are TRBV29-1 and TRBJ1-1; 8 bases fit TRBD1. The CDR3 runs 14 residues. Trimming cost V 4 bases and J 7 bases; bases outside gene matches: 11. Per germline, CDR1 SQVTM and CDR2 ANQGSEA. As DNA, the CDR3 is TGCAGCGTTGGGGGCAGGGGGCAGGTACTTGAAGCTTTCTTT. This encodes CSVGGRGQVLEAFF. The variable domain in full, with the rest retrieved from reference TRBV29-1 and TRBJ1-1, is SAVISQKPSRDICQRGTSLTIQCQVDSQVTMMFWYRQQPGQSLTLIATANQGSEATYESGFVIDKFPISRPNLTFSTLTVSNMSPEDSSIYLCSVGGRGQVLEAFFGQGTRLTVV.

This clonotype has at least ten counts. CDR3 sequence (DNA): TGTGCCAGCAGCGTAGGACTGACGGGCCAGCCCCAGCATTTT. This encodes CASSVGLTGQPQHF. This rearrangement joins TRBV9 to TRBJ1-5; no clear D gene. Germline loops: CDR1 SGDLS, CDR2 YYNGEE. Trimming cost V 0 bases and J 7 bases, with 11 bases left between them. CDR3 length: 14 amino acids. The full variable domain, rest sourced from reference TRBV9 and TRBJ1-5, is DSGVTQTPKHLITATGQRVTLRCSPRSGDLSVYWYQQSLDQGLQFLIQYYNGEERAKGNILERFSAQQFPDLHSELNLSSLELGDSALYFCASSVGLTGQPQHFGDGTRLSIL.

This clonotype was counted many times. The CDR3 DNA follows: TGTGCCAGTAGTATAAGCCTCAGCAACACTGAAGCTTTCTTT. Its protein product is CASSISLSNTEAFF. The chain combines TRBV19 with TRBJ1-1; D not certain. Per germline, CDR1 LNHDA and CDR2 SQIVND (reference sequence). The CDR3 sequence is 14 residues long. V lost 2 bases, J lost 2 bases, and 9 bases lay in between.

This clonotype occurred a few times. The chain is built from TRBV6-1 and TRBJ1-5, with TRBD1 matching over 9 bases. This CDR3 is built from 16 residues. J was trimmed by 3 bases and V by 2 bases; bases with no gene match: 5. CDR1 and CDR2 from the germline V gene are MNHNS and SASEGT. CDR3 sequence: CASSEKWDRDNQPQHF. The CDR3 nucleotides read TGTGCCAGCAGTGAAAAGTGGGACAGGGACAATCAGCCCCAGCATTTT.

This clonotype rates as medium-sized. J is TRBJ1-4 and V is TRBV6-5; a possible D gene is TRBD1 (5 bases). This CDR3 region has 15 residues. Trimming took 6 bases from V and 4 from J, leaving 15 bases between them. Germline lookup yields CDR1 MNHEY and CDR2 SVGAGI. The CDR3 sequence is CASSPLGVGNEKLFF. The CDR3 DNA reads TGTGCCAGCAGCCCCCTGGGGGTGGGTAATGAAAAACTGTTTTTT.